This record concerns one T cell receptor (beta chain) sequence. Antigen unknown. This sample is part of a study of T cell repertoires in cytomegalovirus infection. Study summary: The public TCR beta signatures pointed to both CMV infection and matching HLA type. Study results and limitations: Cumulated frequencies of public TCR beta families served to identify carriers of CMV plus the relevant HLA. CMV-specific TCR beta clonotypes restricted by HLA-C dominated the ex vivo response.

A single record per CDR3 protein comes from TCRdb applying MiXCR to the reads. Found here are approximately 130,000 distinct CDR3 sequences, more than 7% of them singletons; the top ten hold around a tenth. Germline V CDR1 and CDR2: MDHEN, SYDVKM. With V trimmed by 5 bases and J by 4 bases, 5 bases remained unmatched. CDR3 length: 14 amino acids. The source is a human donor in good health (CMV status not recorded). Some clones in this sample may be carry-over from other donors' samples. The chain is built from TRBV28 and TRBJ1-2; 9 bases align to TRBD1. The sequenced material came from PBMCs. The CDR3 sequence: CASSGTGKSYGYTF. CDR3 nucleotide sequence: TGTGCCAGCAGTGGGACAGGGAAGTCCTATGGCTACACCTTC.